The following is a TCR beta chain sequence with its context. Antigen: not known. Described treatment: oral pan-JAK inhibitor, 5-10 mg twice daily. The data stem from a study of CD8+ T cells in alopecia areata. General observations from the study: Tofacitinib produced a significant decrease in scalp clonality and in expanded CD8+ clones among the top 100. Sequenced scalp T cells also include alphabeta T cells resident in normal skin. Lesional scalp, especially alopecia totalis/universalis, showed higher clonality than normal scalp.

The CDR3 length is 15 residues. The germline V gene has CDR1 LNHNV and CDR2 YYDKDF (reference sequence). The V gene lost 8 bases and the J gene lost 5 bases, with 19 bases spanning the gap. cDNA prepared by RNA extraction and subsequent reverse transcription served as the template for sequencing. Clones were sequenced by immunoSEQ multiplex PCR, and TCRdb holds only the in-frame ones, with some missing. The repertoire holds about 110,000 clones, with around 84% as singletons. The receptor comes from a human donor with alopecia areata. This sample comprised CD8+ T cells sorted from blood, obtained at week 24, from a patient treated with tofacitinib. This chain joins TRBV15 and TRBJ1-5; TRBD1 is a possible D gene (6 bases). The CDR3 sequence: CATRDHQGPYQPQHF. In DNA, the CDR3 is TGTGCCACCCGGGATCATCAGGGGCCATATCAGCCCCAGCATTTT.